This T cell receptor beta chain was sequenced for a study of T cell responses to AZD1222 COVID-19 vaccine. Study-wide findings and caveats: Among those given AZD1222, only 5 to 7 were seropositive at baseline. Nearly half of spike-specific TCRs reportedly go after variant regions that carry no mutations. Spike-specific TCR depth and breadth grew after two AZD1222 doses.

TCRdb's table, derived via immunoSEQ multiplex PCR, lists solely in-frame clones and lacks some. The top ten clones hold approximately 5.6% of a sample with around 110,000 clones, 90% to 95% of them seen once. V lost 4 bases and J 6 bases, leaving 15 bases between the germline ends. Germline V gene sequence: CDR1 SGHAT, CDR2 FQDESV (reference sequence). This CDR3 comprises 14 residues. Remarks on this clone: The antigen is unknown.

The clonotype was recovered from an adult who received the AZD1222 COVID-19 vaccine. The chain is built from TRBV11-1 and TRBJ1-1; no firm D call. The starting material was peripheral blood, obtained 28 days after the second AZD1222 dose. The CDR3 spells CASSYFGKPPEAFF. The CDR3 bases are TGTGCCAGCAGCTATTTTGGGAAACCCCCTGAAGCTTTCTTT.